The rows below give T cell receptor beta chains drawn from one sample of a study of vaccination and CD4 T cells after COVID-19. TCRdb reprocessed the PCR reads via MiXCR and lists one record per CDR3 protein. The sample holds roughly 20,000 distinct CDR3 sequences; 67% are singletons and the top ten take roughly 7.5%. No antigen has been identified for these receptors. Sequencing input: CD4+ T cells from blood, cultured in vitro. The source is a human donor who had recovered from COVID-19. Each CDR3 is given with its conserved first and last residue. The order of the fields is V gene, J gene, clone size, D gene, CDR3 DNA, CDR3 protein. A D gene is named only where the DNA matches it firmly. Some rows have no size entry. The others give once, few or many, or a class for an expanded clone.

>TRBV6-1|TRBJ1-2|once|TRBD1
TGTGCCAGCAGCAGGGGGCCTAGGGGCTACACCTTC
CASSRGPRGYTF
>TRBV6-1|TRBJ1-2|few|TRBD1
TGTGCCAGCAGTGACCGGACAGGGACCTATGGCTACACCTTC
CASSDRTGTYGYTF
>TRBV20-1|TRBJ1-2|-|TRBD1
TGCAGTGCTAGATACCTAGGACAGGGACGTGGCTACACCTTC
CSARYLGQGRGYTF
>TRBV10-1|TRBJ2-3|-|TRBD2
TGCGCCAGCAGTGAAGCACCGGGACTAGCGGAGACCACAGATACGCAGTATTTT
CASSEAPGLAETTDTQYF
>TRBV7-3|TRBJ2-7|-|TRBD2
TGTGCCAGCAGCACCGGGACTACCCCAGCCTACGAGCAGTACTTC
CASSTGTTPAYEQYF
>TRBV19|TRBJ1-2|-|-
TGTGCCAGTAGTACCACGTCGTATTTTGGACAGACCTATGGCTACACCTTC
CASSTTSYFGQTYGYTF
>TRBV15|TRBJ2-5|few|-
TGTGCCACCAGCAGAGGAGGACGATCGGGACAAGAGACCCAGTACTTC
CATSRGGRSGQETQYF
>TRBV1|TRBJ2-6|once|-
TGCACCAGCACCCCAAGGGGCAGCTTTTACTCTGGGGCCAACGTCCTGACTTTC
CTSTPRGSFYSGANVLTF
>TRBV24-1|TRBJ2-3|once|TRBD2
TGTGCCACCAGTGAAAGACTAGCGGGAGGTACAGATACGCAGTATTTT
CATSERLAGGTDTQYF
>TRBV7-2|TRBJ1-2|once|-
TGTGCCAGCAGCGCAGACCCGGCGGGCTATGGCTACACCTTC
CASSADPAGYGYTF
>TRBV7-2|TRBJ2-1|once|TRBD1
TGTGCCAGCAGCTTAGGTTCAGGGGGCTATAATGAGCAGTTCTTC
CASSLGSGGYNEQFF
>TRBV27|TRBJ2-2|-|-
TGTGCCAGTAGGGTCAACACCGGGACAAACACCGGGGAGCTGTTTTTT
CASRVNTGTNTGELFF
>TRBV20-1|TRBJ1-2|-|-
TGCAGTGCTAGAGGATCTTCAGGGGTTGGCTATGGCTACACCTTC
CSARGSSGVGYGYTF
>TRBV6-5|TRBJ2-5|-|-
TGTGCCAGCAGTTACGGAGAGACCCAGTACTTC
CASSYGETQYF
>TRBV28|TRBJ2-5|-|-
TGTGCCAGCCGACCAGCCGGCAGGGGGGGACAAGAGACCCAGTACTTC
CASRPAGRGGQETQYF
>TRBV19|TRBJ1-5|-|-
TGTGCCAGTAGTATACCTAGGGAGAGGAACAGCAATCAGCCCCAGCATTTT
CASSIPRERNSNQPQHF
>TRBV10-3|TRBJ2-3|few|-
TGTGCCATCACCCGGGACTCAAGCACAGATACGCAGTATTTT
CAITRDSSTDTQYF
>TRBV5-7|TRBJ2-1|-|TRBD2
TGTGCCAGCAGCTTGGGACTAGCGGGAGAGGTACCTGGGGATGAGCAGTTCTTC
CASSLGLAGEVPGDEQFF
>TRBV7-2|TRBJ1-5|medium-sized|-
TGTGCCAGCAGCTTAGTGTCAGGGTTCAATCAGCCCCAGCATTTT
CASSLVSGFNQPQHF
>TRBV20-1|TRBJ1-1|-|-
TGCAGTGCTAGGGAACACTCAGGTTCCGGGACTGAAGCTTTCTTT
CSAREHSGSGTEAFF
>TRBV20-1|TRBJ2-5|few|TRBD2
TGCAGTGCTAGGCTTACTAGCGGTTGGTACCAAGAGACCCAGTACTTC
CSARLTSGWYQETQYF
>TRBV20-1|TRBJ2-2|few|-
TGCAGTGCTAGAGAGCTAATCACCGGGGAGCTGTTTTTT
CSARELITGELFF
>TRBV10-1|TRBJ1-1|few|-
TGCGCCAGCAGGACGGATGGGGCTTTCTTT
CASRTDGAFF